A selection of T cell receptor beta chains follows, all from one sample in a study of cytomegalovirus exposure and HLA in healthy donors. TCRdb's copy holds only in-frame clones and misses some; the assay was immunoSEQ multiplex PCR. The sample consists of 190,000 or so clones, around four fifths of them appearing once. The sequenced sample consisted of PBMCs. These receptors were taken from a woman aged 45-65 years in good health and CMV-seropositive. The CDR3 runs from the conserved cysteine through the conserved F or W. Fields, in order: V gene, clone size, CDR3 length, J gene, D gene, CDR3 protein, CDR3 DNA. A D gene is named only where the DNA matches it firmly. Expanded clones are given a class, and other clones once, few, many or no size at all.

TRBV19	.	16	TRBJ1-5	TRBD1	CASSSREGAHNQPQHF	TGTGCCAGTAGTTCCCGGGAGGGGGCCCACAATCAGCCCCAGCATTTT
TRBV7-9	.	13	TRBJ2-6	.	CASASPGANGLTF	TGTGCCAGCGCCTCGCCTGGGGCCAACGGCCTGACTTTC
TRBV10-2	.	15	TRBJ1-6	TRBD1	CASRGTGTYNSPLHF	TGCGCCAGCAGGGGGACAGGGACATATAATTCACCCCTCCACTTT
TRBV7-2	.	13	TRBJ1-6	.	CASSPGFGSPLHF	TGTGCCAGCAGCCCGGGGTTCGGCTCACCCCTCCACTTT
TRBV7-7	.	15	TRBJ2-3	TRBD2	CASSPTRGGGDTQYF	TGTGCCAGCAGCCCTACCCGCGGGGGGGGAGATACGCAGTATTTT
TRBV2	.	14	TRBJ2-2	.	CASSENRDTGELFF	TGTGCCAGCAGTGAAAACAGGGACACCGGGGAGCTGTTTTTT
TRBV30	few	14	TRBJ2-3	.	CAWSVSSSTDTQYF	TGTGCCTGGAGTGTCTCTAGCAGCACAGATACGCAGTATTTT
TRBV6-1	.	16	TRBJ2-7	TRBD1	CASSVTGTGGAGEQYF	TGTGCCAGCAGTGTTACCGGGACAGGGGGCGCGGGGGAGCAGTACTTC
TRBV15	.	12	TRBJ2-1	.	CATSRDRDEQFF	TGTGCCACCAGCAGAGATCGAGATGAGCAGTTCTTC
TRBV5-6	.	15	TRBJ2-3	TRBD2	CASSLESGETDTQYF	TGTGCCAGCAGCTTGGAGAGCGGGGAGACAGATACGCAGTATTTT